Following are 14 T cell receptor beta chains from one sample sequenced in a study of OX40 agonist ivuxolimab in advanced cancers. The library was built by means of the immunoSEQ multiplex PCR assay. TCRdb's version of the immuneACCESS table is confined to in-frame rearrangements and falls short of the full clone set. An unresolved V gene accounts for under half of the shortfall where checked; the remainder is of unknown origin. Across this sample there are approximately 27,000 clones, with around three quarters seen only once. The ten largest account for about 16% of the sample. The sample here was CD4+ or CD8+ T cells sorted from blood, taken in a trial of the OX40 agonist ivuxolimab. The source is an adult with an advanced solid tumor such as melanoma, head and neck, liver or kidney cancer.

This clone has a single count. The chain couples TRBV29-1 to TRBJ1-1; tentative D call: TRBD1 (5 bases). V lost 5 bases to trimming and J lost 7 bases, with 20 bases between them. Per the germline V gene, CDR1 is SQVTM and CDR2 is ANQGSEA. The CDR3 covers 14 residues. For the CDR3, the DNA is TGCAGCGTTCGGGGCATATCGGCTATTAATGAAGCTTTCTTT. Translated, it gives CSVRGISAINEAFF.

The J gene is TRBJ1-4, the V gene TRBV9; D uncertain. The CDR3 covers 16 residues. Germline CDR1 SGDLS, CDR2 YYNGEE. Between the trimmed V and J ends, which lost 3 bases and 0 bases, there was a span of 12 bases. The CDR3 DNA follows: TGTGCCAGCAGCGGCAGCGGGATTGCAACTAATGAAAAACTGTTTTTT. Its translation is CASSGSGIATNEKLFF.

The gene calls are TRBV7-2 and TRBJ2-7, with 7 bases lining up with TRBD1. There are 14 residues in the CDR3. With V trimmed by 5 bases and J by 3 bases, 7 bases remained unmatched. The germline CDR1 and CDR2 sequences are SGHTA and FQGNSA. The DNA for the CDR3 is TGTGCCAGCAGCCCACCGGGACAGCTCTACGAGCAGTACTTC. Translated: CASSPPGQLYEQYF.

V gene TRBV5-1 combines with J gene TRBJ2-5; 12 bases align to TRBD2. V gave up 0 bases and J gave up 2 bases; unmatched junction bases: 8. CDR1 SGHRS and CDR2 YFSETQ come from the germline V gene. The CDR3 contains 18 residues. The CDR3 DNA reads TGCGCCAGCAGCTTGGCGGCTAGCGGGGGGGCCGGGCAAGAGACCCAGTACTTC. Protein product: CASSLAASGGAGQETQYF.

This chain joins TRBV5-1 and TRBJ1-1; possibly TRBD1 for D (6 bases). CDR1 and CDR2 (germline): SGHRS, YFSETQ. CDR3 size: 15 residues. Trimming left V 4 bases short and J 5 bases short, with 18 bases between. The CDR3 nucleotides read TGCGCCAGCAGCCTGACAGGCCTCCTAGGAACTGAAGCTTTCTTT. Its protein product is CASSLTGLLGTEAFF.

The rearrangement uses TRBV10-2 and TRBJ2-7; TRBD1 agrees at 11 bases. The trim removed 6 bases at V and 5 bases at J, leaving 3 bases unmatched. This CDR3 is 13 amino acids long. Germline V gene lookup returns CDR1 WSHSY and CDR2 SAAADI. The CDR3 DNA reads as TGCGCCAGCAGCGGACAGGGGGCGAACGAGCAGTACTTC. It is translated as CASSGQGANEQYF.

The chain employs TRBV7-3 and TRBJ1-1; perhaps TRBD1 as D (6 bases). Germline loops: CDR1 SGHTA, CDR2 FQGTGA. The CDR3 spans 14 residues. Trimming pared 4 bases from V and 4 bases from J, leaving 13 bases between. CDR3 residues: CASSSLAGATEAFF. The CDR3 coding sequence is TGTGCCAGCAGCTCCCTGGCAGGGGCCACTGAAGCTTTCTTT.

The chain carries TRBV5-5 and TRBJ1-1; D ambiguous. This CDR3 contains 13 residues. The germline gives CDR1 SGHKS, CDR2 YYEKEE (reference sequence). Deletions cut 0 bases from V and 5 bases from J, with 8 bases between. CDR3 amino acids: CASSLDPSTEAFF. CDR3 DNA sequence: TGTGCCAGCAGCTTGGACCCATCGACTGAAGCTTTCTTT.

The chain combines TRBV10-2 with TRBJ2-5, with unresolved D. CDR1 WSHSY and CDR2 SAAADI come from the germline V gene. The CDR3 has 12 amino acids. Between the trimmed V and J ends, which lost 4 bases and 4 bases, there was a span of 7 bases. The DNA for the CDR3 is TGCGCCAGCAGTGGGATAGGAGAGACCCAGTACTTC. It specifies CASSGIGETQYF.

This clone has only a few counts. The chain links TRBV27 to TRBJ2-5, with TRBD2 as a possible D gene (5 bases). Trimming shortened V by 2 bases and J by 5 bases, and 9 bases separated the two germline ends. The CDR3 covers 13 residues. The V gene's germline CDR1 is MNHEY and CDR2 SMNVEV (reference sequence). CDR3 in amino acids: CASSLRRSETQYF. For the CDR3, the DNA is TGTGCCAGCAGTTTAAGGAGGAGTGAGACCCAGTACTTC.

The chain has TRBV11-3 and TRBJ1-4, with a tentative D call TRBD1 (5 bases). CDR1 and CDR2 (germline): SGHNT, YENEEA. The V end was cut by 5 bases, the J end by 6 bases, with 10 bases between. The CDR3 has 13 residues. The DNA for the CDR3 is TGTGCCAGCAGCCGCCGGGGCCATGAAAAACTGTTTTTT. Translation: CASSRRGHEKLFF. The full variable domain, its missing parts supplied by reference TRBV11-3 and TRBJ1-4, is EAGVVQSPRYKIIEKKQPVAFWCNPISGHNTLYWYLQNLGQGPELLIRYENEEAVDDSQLPKDRFSAERLKGVDSTLKIQPAELGDSAVYLCASSRRGHEKLFFGSGTQLSVL.

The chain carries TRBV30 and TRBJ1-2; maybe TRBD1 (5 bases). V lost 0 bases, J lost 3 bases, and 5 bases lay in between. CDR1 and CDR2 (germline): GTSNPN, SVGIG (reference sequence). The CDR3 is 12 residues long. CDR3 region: CAWSVGDYGYTF. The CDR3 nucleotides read TGTGCCTGGAGTGTAGGGGACTATGGCTACACCTTC.

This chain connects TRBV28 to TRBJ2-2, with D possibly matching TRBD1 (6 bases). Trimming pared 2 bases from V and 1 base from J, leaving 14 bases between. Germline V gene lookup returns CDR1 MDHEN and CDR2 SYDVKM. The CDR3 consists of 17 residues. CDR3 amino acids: CASSLILGTLNTGELFF. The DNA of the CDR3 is TGTGCCAGCAGTTTAATTCTAGGGACATTGAACACCGGGGAGCTGTTTTTT. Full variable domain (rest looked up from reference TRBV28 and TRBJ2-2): DVKVTQSSRYLVKRTGEKVFLECVQDMDHENMFWYRQDPGLGLRLIYFSYDVKMKEKGDIPEGYSVSREKKERFSLILESASTNQTSMYLCASSLILGTLNTGELFFGEGSRLTVL.

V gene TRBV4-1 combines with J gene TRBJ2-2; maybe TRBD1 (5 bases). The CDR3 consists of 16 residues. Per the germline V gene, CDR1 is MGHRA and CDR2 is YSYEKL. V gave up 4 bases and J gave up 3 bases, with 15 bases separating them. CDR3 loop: CASSPSQGRDTGELFF. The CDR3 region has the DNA TGCGCCAGCAGCCCAAGTCAGGGTCGGGACACCGGGGAGCTGTTTTTT.